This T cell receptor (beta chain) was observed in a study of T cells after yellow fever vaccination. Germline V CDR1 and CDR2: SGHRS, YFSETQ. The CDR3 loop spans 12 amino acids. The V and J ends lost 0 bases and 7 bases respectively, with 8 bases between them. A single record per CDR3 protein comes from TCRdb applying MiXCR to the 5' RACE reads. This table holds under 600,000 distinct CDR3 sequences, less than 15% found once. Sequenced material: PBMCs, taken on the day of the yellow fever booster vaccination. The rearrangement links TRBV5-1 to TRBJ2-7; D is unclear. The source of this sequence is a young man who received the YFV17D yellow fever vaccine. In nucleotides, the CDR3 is TGCGCCAGCAGCTTGGATGGGCGAGAGCAGTACTTC. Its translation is CASSLDGREQYF.